The 28 T cell receptor beta chains below all came from one sample that was sequenced in a study of shared clonotypes between healthy human individuals. Repertoires were generated with immunoSEQ multiplex PCR, while TCRdb's copy carries only in-frame clones and drops some. Of about 2 million clones in the sample, about 95% were seen once. The naive CD8 population came from CD45RO-negative cells selected for CCR7, without terminally differentiated effector memory CD45RA+ cells. The sequencing input was naive CD8+ T cells sorted from blood. All receptors derive from a man between 18 and 35 years old in good health.

The chain combines TRBV19 with TRBJ2-5; TRBD2 is a possible D gene (6 bases). In germline, CDR1 is LNHDA, CDR2 SQIVND (reference sequence). The CDR3 runs to 12 residues. V was clipped by 10 bases and J by 1 base, with 10 bases between them. The CDR3 loop reads CATDGGQETQYF. The CDR3 DNA sequence: TGTGCCACCGACGGGGGCCAAGAGACCCAGTACTTC.

This clone occurred once. The chain carries TRBV29-1 and TRBJ2-2; a weak D match, TRBD2 (5 bases). Germline V CDR1 and CDR2: SQVTM, ANQGSEA. The V and J ends lost 8 bases and 8 bases respectively, with 12 bases between them. The CDR3 runs to 11 residues. The CDR3 sequence is CSPPPGGELFF. The CDR3 nucleotides are TGCAGCCCACCACCGGGGGGGGAGCTGTTTTTT.

The chain carries TRBV19 and TRBJ1-2; D is possibly TRBD1 (5 bases). Germline values: CDR1 LNHDA, CDR2 SQIVND (reference sequence). V was clipped by 7 bases and J by 7 bases, with 25 bases between them. The CDR3 loop spans 16 amino acids. The CDR3 nucleotides read TGTGCCAGTACCGATGGGGAGGGGTCCCCTCCTATTGGCTACACCTTC. Encoded protein: CASTDGEGSPPIGYTF.

V usage is TRBV14 and J usage is TRBJ1-5; no clear D. Trimming stripped 3 bases from V and 6 bases from J, with 3 bases between. Germline V gene lookup returns CDR1 SGHDN and CDR2 FVKESK. The CDR3 has 11 amino acids. CDR3 protein: CASSHGQPQHF. CDR3 DNA sequence: TGTGCCAGCAGCCACGGTCAGCCCCAGCATTTT.

The rearrangement uses TRBV10-3 and TRBJ2-3, with D perhaps TRBD2 (6 bases). Germline CDR1 is ENHRY and CDR2 is SYGVKD. Trimming stripped 6 bases from V and 0 bases from J, with 10 bases between. The CDR3 sequence is 14 residues long. The CDR3 DNA reads as TGTGCCATCAGCGGGGGACGTAGCACAGATACGCAGTATTTT. It translates to CAISGGRSTDTQYF.

This chain connects TRBV29-1 to TRBJ2-7; D possibly uses TRBD1 or TRBD2 (6 bases each). V gave up 5 bases and J gave up 3 bases, with 14 bases separating them. Germline V lookup: CDR1 SQVTM, CDR2 ANQGSEA. The CDR3 runs 13 residues. CDR3 coding DNA: TGCAGCGTTTCCCGGGGGCCTAACTACGAGCAGTACTTC. It translates to CSVSRGPNYEQYF.

The genes are TRBV28 and TRBJ1-1; D gene ambiguous. Trimming shortened V by 11 bases and J by 7 bases, and 20 bases separated the two germline ends. Germline CDR1 is MDHEN and CDR2 is SYDVKM. The CDR3 sequence is 13 residues long. CDR3 sequence reads: CASLSPAYVEAFF. The CDR3 bases are TGTGCCTCCCTGAGTCCCGCTTACGTTGAAGCTTTCTTT. Full variable domain (outside the CDR3, taken from reference TRBV28 and TRBJ1-1): DVKVTQSSRYLVKRTGEKVFLECVQDMDHENMFWYRQDPGLGLRLIYFSYDVKMKEKGDIPEGYSVSREKKERFSLILESASTNQTSMYLCASLSPAYVEAFFGQGTRLTVV.

The V gene is TRBV5-1, the J gene TRBJ1-1, with D uncertain. Looked up from germline, CDR1 is SGHRS and CDR2 is YFSETQ. Between the trimmed V and J ends, which lost 1 base and 3 bases, there was a span of 10 bases. CDR3 length: 14 residues. In DNA form, the CDR3 reads TGCGCCAGCAGCTTGTATTTCATCGACACTGAAGCTTTCTTT. It codes for CASSLYFIDTEAFF.

The V and J genes are TRBV7-2 and TRBJ2-3; no definite D call. This CDR3 is built from 16 residues. V shed 0 bases and J shed 0 bases, with 10 bases lying between them. Germline loops: CDR1 SGHTA, CDR2 FQGNSA. CDR3: CASSLAASLSTDTQYF. As DNA, the CDR3 is TGTGCCAGCAGCTTAGCGGCCTCCCTTAGCACAGATACGCAGTATTTT.

This rearrangement joins TRBV5-8 to TRBJ2-7; D remains ambiguous. The CDR3 is 12 amino acids. V lost 2 bases and J 7 bases, leaving 10 bases between the germline ends. Germline values: CDR1 SGHTS, CDR2 YDEGEE. The CDR3 DNA reads as TGTGCCAGCAGCTTTCAACTGCGGGAGCAGTACTTC. Encoded protein: CASSFQLREQYF.

As concerns this clone: Within the sample, other DNA sequences also encode this same CDR3. The chain links TRBV6-5 to TRBJ2-1; 8 bases map to TRBD2. V was clipped by 6 bases and J by 0 bases; unmatched bases: 4. CDR3 size: 15 residues. Germline V gene sequence: CDR1 MNHEY, CDR2 SVGAGI. CDR3 sequence reads: CASRPSGSSYNEQFF. The CDR3 DNA follows: TGTGCCAGCAGACCGAGCGGGAGCTCCTACAATGAGCAGTTCTTC.

The rearrangement joins TRBV5-1 to TRBJ2-7; D not resolved. The V gene lost 4 bases and the J gene lost 2 bases, with 10 bases spanning the gap. The CDR3 consists of 13 residues. The germline gives CDR1 SGHRS, CDR2 YFSETQ. The CDR3 here is CASSPETTYEQYF. CDR3 coding DNA: TGCGCCAGCAGCCCCGAAACGACCTACGAGCAGTACTTC.

The chain joins TRBV4-1 to TRBJ2-6; 9 bases are a match to TRBD1. Germline-derived CDR1 and CDR2 are MGHRA and YSYEKL. This CDR3 comprises 18 residues. V was clipped by 4 bases and J by 3 bases; unmatched bases: 10. CDR3 coding DNA: TGCGCCAGCAGCCTGGGGGGACAGGGAATTTTTGGGGCCAACGTCCTGACTTTC. It is translated as CASSLGGQGIFGANVLTF.

This chain joins TRBV19 and TRBJ2-5, with 8 bases matching TRBD2. The CDR3 length is 15 residues. Germline lookup yields CDR1 LNHDA and CDR2 SQIVND (reference sequence). With 3 bases clipped from V and 5 bases from J, the junction kept 8 bases outside the gene matches. The CDR3, as DNA: TGTGCCAGTAGTATGGGGTCGGGACTAGGGGAGACCCAGTACTTC. Translating gives CASSMGSGLGETQYF.

The chain employs TRBV19 and TRBJ1-2, with 7 bases identical to TRBD1. Trimming removed 5 bases from V and 4 bases from J; junction bases left unmatched: 19. This CDR3 spans 18 amino acids. Germline V gene lookup returns CDR1 LNHDA and CDR2 SQIVND (reference sequence). This CDR3 reads CASSPELTGLRDIYGYTF. DNA for the CDR3: TGTGCCAGTAGTCCGGAACTGACAGGGTTACGAGACATCTATGGCTACACCTTC.

This chain joins TRBV28 and TRBJ1-1, with D perhaps matching TRBD1 (5 bases). Looked up from germline, CDR1 is MDHEN and CDR2 is SYDVKM. CDR3 length: 14 residues. V was pared by 5 bases and J by 1 base, with 11 bases between. In DNA form, the CDR3 reads TGTGCCAGCAGTCCCGCGGGGGAGAACACTGAAGCTTTCTTT. Protein product: CASSPAGENTEAFF.

The chain employs TRBV5-6 and TRBJ2-7, with D uncertain. CDR1 and CDR2 (germline): SGHDT, YYEEEE. Trimming took 0 bases from V and 3 from J, leaving 10 bases between them. This CDR3 spans 14 amino acids. CDR3 loop: CASSLESRFYEQYF. The CDR3, as DNA: TGTGCCAGCAGCTTGGAATCCAGATTCTACGAGCAGTACTTC.

The V and J genes are TRBV27 and TRBJ1-5; D might be TRBD1 (6 bases). Trimming shortened V by 2 bases and J by 4 bases, and 12 bases separated the two germline ends. This CDR3 is built from 15 residues. Germline CDR1 MNHEY, CDR2 SMNVEV (reference sequence). The CDR3 region is CASSLNQGMNQPQHF. The CDR3 DNA follows: TGTGCCAGCAGTTTAAACCAGGGGATGAATCAGCCCCAGCATTTT.

V and J are TRBV5-1 and TRBJ1-5; D possibly corresponds to TRBD1 (5 bases). The V end was cut by 3 bases, the J end by 2 bases, with 12 bases between. Germline V gene lookup returns CDR1 SGHRS and CDR2 YFSETQ. This CDR3 has 15 amino acids. CDR3 loop: CASSSEGLGNQPQHF. The CDR3 DNA sequence: TGCGCCAGCAGCTCGGAGGGGTTGGGCAATCAGCCCCAGCATTTT.

This chain uses TRBV28 with TRBJ2-3; D call uncertain. This CDR3 comprises 13 residues. The V gene's germline CDR1 is MDHEN and CDR2 SYDVKM. The germline V and J ends were trimmed by 2 bases and 6 bases, with 9 bases remaining between them. The CDR3 nucleotides are TGTGCCAGCAGTTTACCCCTGGGGGATACGCAGTATTTT. Translation: CASSLPLGDTQYF.

The rearrangement uses TRBV7-6 and TRBJ2-1; the D is unclear. Germline V gives CDR1 SGHVS, CDR2 FNYEAQ. V was shortened by 5 bases and J by 11 bases, with 13 bases between the two germline ends. The CDR3 covers 12 residues. The CDR3 nucleotides read TGTGCCAGCAGCGCTGATGGACCTAAGCAGTTCTTC. Its translation: CASSADGPKQFF.

The chain joins TRBV29-1 to TRBJ2-3, with a tentative D call TRBD2 (5 bases). V gave up 2 bases and J gave up 1 base, with 13 bases separating them. There are 15 residues in the CDR3. CDR1 is SQVTM and CDR2 is ANQGSEA in the germline V gene. CDR3 sequence reads: CSVEKNGDGTDTQYF. Here the CDR3 DNA reads TGCAGCGTTGAAAAAAACGGGGATGGCACAGATACGCAGTATTTT.

The chain has TRBV7-2 and TRBJ1-3; no firm D call. This CDR3 contains 13 residues. V lost 3 bases to trimming and J lost 0 bases, with 3 bases between them. Germline V CDR1 and CDR2: SGHTA, FQGNSA. This chain's CDR3 is CASSFDSGNTIYF. The CDR3 DNA sequence: TGTGCCAGCAGCTTTGACTCTGGAAACACCATATATTTT.

This sequence joins TRBV5-4 and TRBJ2-7, with D unresolved. The V and J ends lost 0 bases and 2 bases respectively, with 9 bases between them. The CDR3 totals 14 residues. The germline V gene has CDR1 SGHNT and CDR2 YYREEE (reference sequence). Here the CDR3 reads CASSLELGTYEQYF. The CDR3 DNA follows: TGTGCCAGCAGCTTGGAACTGGGTACCTACGAGCAGTACTTC. The whole variable domain, remainder taken from reference TRBV5-4 and TRBJ2-7, is ETGVTQSPTHLIKTRGQQVTLRCSSQSGHNTVSWYQQALGQGPQFIFQYYREEENGRGNFPPRFSGLQFPNYSSELNVNALELDDSALYLCASSLELGTYEQYFGPGTRLTVT.

The rearrangement uses TRBV5-1 and TRBJ2-7; D is undetermined. CDR3 length equals 15 residues. Germline V CDR1 and CDR2: SGHRS, YFSETQ. Trimming stripped 0 bases from V and 2 bases from J, with 12 bases between. CDR3: CASSLGPDVAYEQYF. CDR3 bases: TGCGCCAGCAGCTTGGGCCCAGACGTCGCCTACGAGCAGTACTTC. The full variable domain, completed using reference TRBV5-1 and TRBJ2-7, is KAGVTQTPRYLIKTRGQQVTLSCSPISGHRSVSWYQQTPGQGLQFLFEYFSETQRNKGNFPGRFSGRQFSNSRSEMNVSTLELGDSALYLCASSLGPDVAYEQYFGPGTRLTVT.

On this clone itself: At the DNA level, this CDR3 is encoded by other sequences in the same sample as well. The chain has TRBV6-6 and TRBJ2-3; D ambiguous. V lost 3 bases and J 3 bases, leaving 10 bases between the germline ends. Germline loops: CDR1 MNHNY, CDR2 SVGAGI (reference sequence). This CDR3 is 14 amino acids long. The CDR3 DNA follows: TGTGCCAGCAGTTATGTGTTGGGGACAGATACGCAGTATTTT. Encoded protein: CASSYVLGTDTQYF.

This chain uses TRBV7-9 with TRBJ1-4, with 7 positions matching TRBD1. V lost 0 bases, J lost 7 bases, and 14 bases stayed unmatched. CDR1 is SEHNR, CDR2 FQNEAQ, per germline (reference sequence). The CDR3 has 18 residues. The CDR3 protein is CASSLAGVTGPLFEKLFF. The CDR3 nucleotides are TGTGCCAGCAGCTTAGCAGGGGTGACAGGGCCCCTTTTTGAAAAACTGTTTTTT.

The chain links TRBV12-5 to TRBJ2-7; 8 bases fit TRBD1. From germline, CDR1 is LGHNT and CDR2 FRNRAP. Germline trimming cut 0 bases from V and 4 bases from J; bases unmatched to any gene: 8. This CDR3 has 16 residues. The CDR3 DNA is TGTGCTAGTGGTTTGGTATTGGCAGGGGGCGGTTACGAGCAGTACTTC. It translates to CASGLVLAGGGYEQYF.